This T cell receptor (beta chain) came from a study of CD8 T cells in ankylosing spondylitis. Study-wide points: Typical of ankylosing spondylitis blood, it appeared, was a TCR beta motif of seven to nine highly homologous variants. A subset of motif variants has previously been described in the synovial fluid and blood of reactive arthritis.

V lost 0 bases and J 5 bases, leaving 10 bases between the germline ends. From germline, CDR1 is DFQATT and CDR2 SNEGSKA (reference sequence). The CDR3 consists of 13 residues. For TCR beta, libraries came from quantitative 5'-RACE with molecular barcodes. From the 5' RACE reads, TCRdb called clonotypes with MiXCR, one entry per CDR3 protein. Of 800,000 to 900,000 distinct CDR3 sequences listed, 10% to 15% are singletons. This clonotype was found many times. Its antigen is undetermined. The rearrangement uses TRBV20-1 and TRBJ1-1; D is undetermined. The clonotype comes from a male donor with ankylosing spondylitis. Sequencing input: blood, either unsorted or a sorted T cell fraction (not recorded which). CDR3 in DNA: TGCAGTGCTAGAGATCTAGAAGGAACTGAAGCTTTCTTT. Its protein is CSARDLEGTEAFF.